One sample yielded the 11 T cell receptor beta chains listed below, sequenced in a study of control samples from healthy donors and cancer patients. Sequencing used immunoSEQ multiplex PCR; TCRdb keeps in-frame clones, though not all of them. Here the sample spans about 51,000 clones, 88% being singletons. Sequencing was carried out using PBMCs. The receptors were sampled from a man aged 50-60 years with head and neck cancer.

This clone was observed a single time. Here the CDR3 reads CASSPPQGHEQFF. CDR3 DNA sequence: TGTGCCAGCTCACCACCGCAGGGACATGAGCAGTTCTTC. This chain joins TRBV18 and TRBJ2-1; D could derive from TRBD1 or TRBD2 (5 bases each). V gave up 0 bases and J gave up 8 bases, with 8 bases separating them. The CDR3 length is 13 residues. Germline CDR1 and CDR2: KGHSH and LQKENI.

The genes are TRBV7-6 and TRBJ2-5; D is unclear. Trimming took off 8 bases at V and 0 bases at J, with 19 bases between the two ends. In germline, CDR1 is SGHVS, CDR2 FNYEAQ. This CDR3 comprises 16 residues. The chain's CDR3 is CASAKWGTANQETQYF. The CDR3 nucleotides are TGTGCCAGCGCAAAGTGGGGTACGGCGAACCAAGAGACCCAGTACTTC.

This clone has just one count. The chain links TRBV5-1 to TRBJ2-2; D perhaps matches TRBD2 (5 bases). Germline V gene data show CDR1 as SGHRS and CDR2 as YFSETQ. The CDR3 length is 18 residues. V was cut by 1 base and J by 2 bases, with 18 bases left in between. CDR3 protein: CASSLRLAERSNTGELFF. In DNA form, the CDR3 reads TGCGCCAGCAGCTTGCGTCTTGCCGAGCGGTCTAACACCGGGGAGCTGTTTTTT.

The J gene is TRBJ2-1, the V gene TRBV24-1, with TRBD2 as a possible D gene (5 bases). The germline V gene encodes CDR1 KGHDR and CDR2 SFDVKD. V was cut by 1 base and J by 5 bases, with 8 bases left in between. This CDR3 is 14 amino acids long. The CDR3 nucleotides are TGTGCCACCAGTGATTTCCGGGGAAACAATGAGCAGTTCTTC. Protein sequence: CATSDFRGNNEQFF.

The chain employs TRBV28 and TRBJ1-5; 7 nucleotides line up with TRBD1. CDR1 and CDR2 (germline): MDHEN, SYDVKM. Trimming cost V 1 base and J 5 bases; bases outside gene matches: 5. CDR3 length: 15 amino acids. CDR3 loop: CASSLSTGSDQPQHF. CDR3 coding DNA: TGTGCCAGCAGTTTATCGACAGGGTCGGATCAGCCCCAGCATTTT. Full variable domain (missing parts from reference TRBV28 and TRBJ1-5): DVKVTQSSRYLVKRTGEKVFLECVQDMDHENMFWYRQDPGLGLRLIYFSYDVKMKEKGDIPEGYSVSREKKERFSLILESASTNQTSMYLCASSLSTGSDQPQHFGDGTRLSIL.

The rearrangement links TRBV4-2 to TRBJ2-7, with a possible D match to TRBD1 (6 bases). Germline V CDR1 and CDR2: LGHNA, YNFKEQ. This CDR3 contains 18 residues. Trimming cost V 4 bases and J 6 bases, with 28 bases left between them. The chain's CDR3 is CASSPKGRGGIIGLEQYF. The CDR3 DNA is TGTGCCAGCAGCCCTAAGGGGAGAGGGGGAATAATCGGACTCGAGCAGTACTTC.

CDR3: CASSTHRNQYF. The CDR3 DNA sequence: TGTGCCAGCAGTACACATCGGAACCAGTACTTC. The chain combines TRBV28 with TRBJ2-5; D call uncertain. The CDR3 spans 11 residues. V was cut by 5 bases and J by 10 bases, with 11 bases left in between. Germline CDR1 reads MDHEN; CDR2 reads SYDVKM. The whole variable domain, remainder taken from reference TRBV28 and TRBJ2-5, is DVKVTQSSRYLVKRTGEKVFLECVQDMDHENMFWYRQDPGLGLRLIYFSYDVKMKEKGDIPEGYSVSREKKERFSLILESASTNQTSMYLCASSTHRNQYFGPGTRLLVL.

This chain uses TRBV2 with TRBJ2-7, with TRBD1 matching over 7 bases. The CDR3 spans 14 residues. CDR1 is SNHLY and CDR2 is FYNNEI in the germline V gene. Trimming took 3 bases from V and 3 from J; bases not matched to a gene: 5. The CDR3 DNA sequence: TGTGCCAGCAGTGACAGGGGGAGAAGCTACGAGCAGTACTTC. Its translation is CASSDRGRSYEQYF. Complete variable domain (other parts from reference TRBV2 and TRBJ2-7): EPEVTQTPSHQVTQMGQEVILRCVPISNHLYFYWYRQILGQKVEFLVSFYNNEISEKSEIFDDQFSVERPDGSNFTLKIRSTKLEDSAMYFCASSDRGRSYEQYFGPGTRLTVT.

CDR3 residues: CASSLLFPVDRDTEAFF. The DNA for the CDR3 is TGTGCCAGCAGTTTACTGTTCCCGGTAGACAGGGACACTGAAGCTTTCTTT. The rearrangement joins TRBV28 to TRBJ1-1; 7 nucleotides agree with TRBD1. V was clipped by 2 bases and J by 3 bases; unmatched bases: 12. This CDR3 region has 17 residues. Germline assignment: CDR1 MDHEN and CDR2 SYDVKM.

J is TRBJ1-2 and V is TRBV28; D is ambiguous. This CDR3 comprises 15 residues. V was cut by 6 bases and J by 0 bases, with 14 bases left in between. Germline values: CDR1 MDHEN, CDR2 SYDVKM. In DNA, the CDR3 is TGTGCCAGCAGCCCGGGAACTTCCGCTAACTATGGCTACACCTTC. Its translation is CASSPGTSANYGYTF.

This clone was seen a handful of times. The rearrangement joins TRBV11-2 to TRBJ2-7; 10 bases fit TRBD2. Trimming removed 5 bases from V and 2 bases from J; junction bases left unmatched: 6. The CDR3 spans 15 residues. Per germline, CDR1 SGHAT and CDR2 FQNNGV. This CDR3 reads CASSAGLAGAYEQYF. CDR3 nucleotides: TGTGCCAGCAGCGCTGGGCTAGCGGGAGCCTACGAGCAGTACTTC.